This TCR beta chain is drawn from a study of T and B cells in COVID-19 patients. Regarding the study as a whole: Clonality of TRB repertoires was high in active COVID-19; recovery brought above-healthy diversity and richness.

Note on this clonotype: Its target is unknown. Sequence at one end of the junction differs from germline and may be a read error.

Each TRB amplification used roughly 220-550 ng of genomic DNA from blood. TRB rearrangements were amplified by multiplex PCR with BIOMED2 TRB-A/B primers. TCRdb fed the multiplex PCR reads into MiXCR, producing one record per CDR3 protein. The repertoire holds about 11,000 distinct CDR3 sequences, with 33% as singletons. The sequenced sample consisted of blood. The TCR was taken from a human donor with active COVID-19.

This CDR3 is CASSLVGQEPPYEQYF. In DNA form, the CDR3 reads TGCGCCAGCAGCTTGGTGGGACAGGAACCTCCCTACGAGCAGTACTTC. V and J are TRBV5-5 and TRBJ2-7; 8 bases are a match to TRBD1. This CDR3 has 16 amino acids. Germline V gene lookup returns CDR1 SGHKS and CDR2 YYEKEE (reference sequence).